The 24 T cell receptor beta chains presented below share a single source sample, sequenced in a study of T cell responses to AZD1222 COVID-19 vaccine. Measured with immunoSEQ multiplex PCR; TCRdb has only the in-frame clones, and not every one. The sample has 150,000 to 160,000 clones, around 87% seen once. The specimen comprised peripheral blood, sampled 28 days after the second AZD1222 dose. These TCRs come from an adult who received the AZD1222 COVID-19 vaccine.

This rearrangement joins TRBV2 to TRBJ1-5, with 8 bases identical to TRBD1. Looked up from germline, CDR1 is SNHLY and CDR2 is FYNNEI. The trim removed 7 bases at V and 2 bases at J, leaving 7 bases unmatched. The CDR3 length is 15 residues. The CDR3, as DNA: TGTGCCAGCACCCGAACGACAGGGGGCAATCAGCCCCAGCATTTT. Translated, it gives CASTRTTGGNQPQHF.

This chain links TRBV7-9 with TRBJ1-1; 7 bases are a match to TRBD1. The germline V gene has CDR1 SEHNR and CDR2 FQNEAQ (reference sequence). The CDR3 has 15 residues. V was clipped by 3 bases and J by 4 bases; unmatched bases: 8. The CDR3 sequence: CASSLAGRGSTEAFF. The CDR3, as DNA: TGTGCCAGCAGCTTGGCCGGCAGGGGGAGCACTGAAGCTTTCTTT.

The chain recombines TRBV19 with TRBJ1-2; possible D gene TRBD1, 6 bases. The CDR3 covers 15 residues. The germline gives CDR1 LNHDA, CDR2 SQIVND (reference sequence). V shed 0 bases and J shed 4 bases, with 12 bases lying between them. The CDR3 spells CASSIDVDRPYGYTF. CDR3 DNA sequence: TGTGCCAGTAGTATAGATGTGGACAGACCCTATGGCTACACCTTC.

The genes are TRBV2 and TRBJ2-4; 9 bases map to TRBD1. The CDR3 has 11 amino acids. The germline V gene encodes CDR1 SNHLY and CDR2 FYNNEI. V was pared by 6 bases and J by 13 bases, with 4 bases of the junction left unmatched. DNA of the CDR3: TGTGCCAGCAGATCGGACAGGGGCCAGTACTTC. It translates to CASRSDRGQYF.

The rearrangement joins TRBV5-6 to TRBJ2-2, with a possible D match to TRBD1 (6 bases). In germline, CDR1 is SGHDT, CDR2 YYEEEE. V shed 0 bases and J shed 9 bases, with 18 bases lying between them. The CDR3 consists of 16 residues. As DNA, the CDR3 is TGTGCCAGCAGCTTGGCAGGGGAGTATGTAATCCGGGAGCTGTTTTTT. Amino acid sequence: CASSLAGEYVIRELFF.

This chain joins TRBV27 and TRBJ2-5, with a weak D call TRBD1 (6 bases). The CDR3 has 13 residues. V dropped 2 bases and J dropped 5 bases, with 9 bases sitting between them. CDR1 and CDR2 (germline): MNHEY, SMNVEV (reference sequence). CDR3 sequence reads: CASSLGGRETQYF. DNA for the CDR3: TGTGCCAGCAGTTTAGGGGGCCGGGAGACCCAGTACTTC.

The chain is built from TRBV11-2 and TRBJ2-7; 12 positions match TRBD2. Germline V lookup: CDR1 SGHAT, CDR2 FQNNGV. This CDR3 is 15 amino acids long. V lost 5 bases to trimming and J lost 4 bases; unmatched junction nucleotides: 6. The CDR3 sequence is CASSPRTSGAYEQYF. The CDR3 DNA sequence: TGTGCCAGCAGCCCCCGGACTAGCGGGGCTTACGAGCAGTACTTC. Supplemented by reference TRBV11-2 and TRBJ2-7, the full variable domain reads EAGVAQSPRYKIIEKRQSVAFWCNPISGHATLYWYQQILGQGPKLLIQFQNNGVVDDSQLPKDRFSAERLKGVDSTLKIQPAKLEDSAVYLCASSPRTSGAYEQYFGPGTRLTVT.

V usage is TRBV18 and J usage is TRBJ2-7; TRBD2 matches 9 bases. The germline CDR1 and CDR2 sequences are KGHSH and LQKENI. The CDR3 contains 14 residues. V lost 3 bases and J lost 2; bases outside the gene matches: 2. The CDR3 spells CASSPSGRTYEQYF. The CDR3 DNA follows: TGTGCCAGCTCACCGAGCGGGAGGACCTACGAGCAGTACTTC.

The chain is built from TRBV7-9 and TRBJ2-7, with no clear D. V shed 3 bases and J shed 0 bases, with 9 bases lying between them. Germline V lookup: CDR1 SEHNR, CDR2 FQNEAQ (reference sequence). The CDR3 totals 14 residues. The CDR3 nucleotides are TGTGCCAGCAGCTTTGACCGGAGCTCCTACGAGCAGTACTTC. Translating it yields CASSFDRSSYEQYF. Looking up the rest from reference TRBV7-9 and TRBJ2-7 gives the full variable domain: DTGVSQNPRHKITKRGQNVTFRCDPISEHNRLYWYRQTLGQGPEFLTYFQNEAQLEKSRLLSDRFSAERPKGSFSTLEIQRTEQGDSAMYLCASSFDRSSYEQYFGPGTRLTVT.

The chain recombines TRBV4-1 with TRBJ2-5, with D perhaps matching TRBD1 or TRBD2 (5 bases each). This CDR3 contains 15 residues. The germline CDR1 and CDR2 sequences are MGHRA and YSYEKL. The V end was cut by 2 bases, the J end by 2 bases, with 12 bases between. Written as DNA, the CDR3 is TGCGCCAGCAGCCAACCCCGGGACCAACAAGAGACCCAGTACTTC. It is translated as CASSQPRDQQETQYF.

This CDR3 is CAWSVQDNQPQHF. The CDR3 nucleotides are TGTGCCTGGAGTGTACAGGATAATCAGCCCCAGCATTTT. The V call is TRBV30, the J call TRBJ1-5, with D perhaps TRBD1 (5 bases). The length of the CDR3 is 13 residues. V was trimmed by 0 bases and J by 4 bases, leaving 7 bases between them. Per the germline V gene, CDR1 is GTSNPN and CDR2 is SVGIG (reference sequence).

V and J are TRBV19 and TRBJ1-6, with 8 bases fitting TRBD1. The CDR3 totals 15 residues. J lost 6 bases, V lost 5 bases, and 6 bases had no gene match. CDR1 and CDR2 from the germline V gene are LNHDA and SQIVND (reference sequence). The CDR3 is CASSAGTGLNSPLHF. In DNA, the CDR3 is TGTGCCAGTAGTGCCGGGACAGGCCTTAATTCACCCCTCCACTTT.

The chain is built from TRBV15 and TRBJ2-5; D gene unclear. The CDR3 sequence is 14 residues long. Germline V gene sequence: CDR1 LNHNV, CDR2 YYDKDF (reference sequence). Deletions cut 5 bases from V and 5 bases from J, with 15 bases between. CDR3 coding DNA: TGTGCCACCAGCGATCGGCCGCTTGTGGAGACCCAGTACTTC. Translation: CATSDRPLVETQYF.

J is TRBJ1-5 and V is TRBV19; no clear D gene. Trimming stripped 3 bases from V and 5 bases from J, with 8 bases between. CDR1 is LNHDA and CDR2 is SQIVND in the germline V gene (reference sequence). The CDR3 totals 13 residues. CDR3 sequence (DNA): TGTGCCAGTAGTATCAGGATCTATCAGCCCCAGCATTTT. Translation gives CASSIRIYQPQHF.

This sequence joins TRBV29-1 and TRBJ2-2, with D possibly matching TRBD2 (6 bases). With 1 base removed from V and 1 base from J, the gap between germline ends came to 7 bases. There are 14 residues in the CDR3. Looked up from germline, CDR1 is SQVTM and CDR2 is ANQGSEA. The CDR3 DNA reads as TGCAGCGTTGAAGGCGGGGTGAACACCGGGGAGCTGTTTTTT. This codes for CSVEGGVNTGELFF.

This rearrangement joins TRBV11-2 to TRBJ2-7; 8 nucleotides line up with TRBD2. The length of the CDR3 is 18 residues. Germline trimming cut 3 bases from V and 4 bases from J; bases unmatched to any gene: 17. The germline CDR1 and CDR2 sequences are SGHAT and FQNNGV. The DNA of the CDR3 is TGTGCCAGCAGCTTGGGCAGTCAACTAACTAGCGGAGCATACGAGCAGTACTTC. Translation: CASSLGSQLTSGAYEQYF.

In this sample, this clone turned up once. The chain has TRBV18 and TRBJ2-5; D may match TRBD1 or TRBD2 (5 bases each). Germline-derived CDR1 and CDR2 are KGHSH and LQKENI. The CDR3 sequence is 14 residues long. V lost 6 bases and J 5 bases, leaving 16 bases between the germline ends. This CDR3 reads CASSPVGVGETQYF. CDR3 sequence (DNA): TGTGCCAGCTCCCCGGTGGGGGTCGGGGAGACCCAGTACTTC.

V and J are TRBV27 and TRBJ2-3, with 11 bases aligning to TRBD2. Germline V gives CDR1 MNHEY, CDR2 SMNVEV (reference sequence). V shed 8 bases and J 0 bases; nucleotides not matched to a gene: 10. This CDR3 region has 17 residues. The CDR3 loop reads CASRSGRAFGSTDTQYF. In DNA, the CDR3 is TGTGCCAGCCGTAGCGGGAGGGCCTTTGGGAGCACAGATACGCAGTATTTT.

The genes are TRBV10-1 and TRBJ2-7; unclear D gene. Trimming removed 6 bases at V and 3 bases at J, with 9 bases between. Germline V lookup: CDR1 WNHNN, CDR2 SYGVQD (reference sequence). This CDR3 contains 12 residues. CDR3 residues: CASRRRNYEQYF. As DNA, the CDR3 is TGCGCCAGCAGGCGCAGGAACTACGAGCAGTACTTC.

The CDR3 sequence: CASRGGGSAGELFF. CDR3 in DNA: TGTGCCAGCAGGGGGGGCGGGAGCGCCGGGGAGCTGTTTTTT. The chain has TRBV2 and TRBJ2-2; tentative D call: TRBD2 (7 bases). The V end was cut by 6 bases, the J end by 6 bases, with 14 bases between. Germline V gene sequence: CDR1 SNHLY, CDR2 FYNNEI. CDR3 size: 14 residues.

The V gene is TRBV4-2, the J gene TRBJ1-3; D gene unclear. The V and J ends lost 0 bases and 3 bases respectively, with 6 bases between them. CDR1 is LGHNA and CDR2 is YNFKEQ in the germline V gene. CDR3 length: 14 residues. CDR3 amino acids: CASSQDWGGNTIYF. CDR3 DNA: TGTGCCAGCAGCCAAGATTGGGGTGGAAACACCATATATTTT.

The V and J genes are TRBV4-3 and TRBJ1-1, with 7 bases matching TRBD1. CDR3 length equals 15 residues. The germline CDR1 and CDR2 sequences are LGHNA and YSLEER. The V segment lost 0 bases and the J segment 8 bases; nucleotides outside the gene matches: 9. CDR3 loop: CASSQEAGQGVEAFF. CDR3 DNA sequence: TGCGCCAGCAGCCAAGAAGCAGGGCAGGGGGTGGAAGCTTTCTTT.

V gene TRBV7-2 combines with J gene TRBJ2-5, with a tentative D call TRBD1 (5 bases). The CDR3 runs 13 residues. Per germline, CDR1 SGHTA and CDR2 FQGNSA. V lost 4 bases to trimming and J lost 5 bases, with 11 bases between them. The CDR3 coding sequence is TGTGCCAGCAGCTCCCCGAAGGGGGAGACCCAGTACTTC. Its protein product is CASSSPKGETQYF.

The rearrangement uses TRBV29-1 and TRBJ1-2; the D is unclear. Per germline, CDR1 SQVTM and CDR2 ANQGSEA. V was shortened by 2 bases and J by 4 bases, with 11 bases between the two germline ends. The CDR3 runs 13 residues. Here the CDR3 reads CSVEREWGYGYTF. The CDR3 region has the DNA TGCAGCGTTGAAAGGGAGTGGGGCTATGGCTACACCTTC.